This TCR beta chain stems from a study of tumor-infiltrating lymphocytes in primary liver carcinoma. Study-wide context: Patients had primary liver carcinoma treated by surgical resection. Productive TCRbeta reads per sample were roughly 3.5 to 7.5 million, not differing by tissue. Study results and caveats: Comparison of CD4+ and CD8+ repertoires was precluded by bulk unsorted samples.

A primer in the constant region served to generate TCR beta cDNA from 450 to 600 ng of total RNA. Generation of the TCR beta libraries relied on three nested multiplex PCR rounds using slightly modified ARM-PCR. TRBV1-TRBV30 forward primers and a C-beta reverse primer were used in the first two PCR rounds, which each ran for nine to ten cycles. Each CDR3 protein is one row after TCRdb ran MiXCR on the multiplex PCR reads. The table lists 180,000 or so distinct CDR3 sequences, less than 65% of them singletons. This CDR3 contains 14 residues. The germline V and J ends were trimmed by 1 base and 2 bases, with 9 bases remaining between them. The germline V gene encodes CDR1 SGHVS and CDR2 FQNEAQ. Germline DNA was also extracted, with blood RNA taken from unsorted whole blood. On this clonotype: Its antigen is not known.

The clonotype comes from a man aged 35 to 55 with primary liver carcinoma and hepatitis B virus infection. Source material: peripheral blood. The chain recombines TRBV7-8 with TRBJ2-7; D is unresolved. In DNA, the CDR3 is TGTGCCAGCAGCTTAGAGCGAGACCCCTACGAGCAGTACTTC. This translates into CASSLERDPYEQYF.